What follows is one T cell receptor (beta chain) and its context. Its antigen is not known. This sample is part of a study of cytomegalovirus exposure and HLA in healthy donors. Overall study context: The 120 or so validation repertoires used a platform that matched the one used for the roughly 700 first-cohort repertoires, as a later analysis reported.

The method was immunoSEQ multiplex PCR; TCRdb's version includes in-frame clones alone and lacks a portion of them. In the table there are about 120,000 clones, approximately 87% of which are singletons. Per the germline V gene, CDR1 is LGHNA and CDR2 is YSLEER. The CDR3 runs to 15 residues. V gave up 0 bases and J gave up 4 bases; unmatched junction bases: 1. Study findings and constraints: CMV antigen specificity of a few CMV-associated chains was confirmed in vitro. Reports showed the classifier diagnosing cytomegalovirus status with high specificity and sensitivity.

Sequenced: PBMCs. The TCR comes from a woman between 18 and 30 years old in good health and CMV-seropositive. The rearrangement links TRBV4-3 to TRBJ2-2, with 8 nucleotides matching TRBD2. The CDR3 DNA reads as TGCGCCAGCAGCCAAGACAGCGGGGGCACCGGGGAGCTGTTTTTT. Protein product: CASSQDSGGTGELFF.